This TCR beta chain was documented in a study of blood T cells in healthy people across ages. Study results and caveats: Diversity figures derived from one million T cells were judged to underestimate the true value.

Germline assignment: CDR1 KGHDR and CDR2 SFDVKD. The CDR3 spans 13 residues. Trimming left V 12 bases short and J 1 base short, with 13 bases between. Then a second PCR, running about 6 to 12 cycles, was carried out with a sample-barcoded 5' primer and a J-beta primer mix. Every cDNA molecule carried a tag from a template-switch adaptor bearing 12 random nucleotides. TCRdb itself ran the 5' RACE reads through MiXCR, one entry per CDR3 protein. Here the sample spans about 1,000,000 distinct CDR3 sequences, more than 40% being singletons. This clonotype was observed a few times. Its matching antigen is unknown.

This receptor was identified in an older woman in good health. The chain is built from TRBV24-1 and TRBJ2-3; D may be TRBD2 (6 bases). The specimen was blood. CDR3 coding DNA: TGTGCCGTGGCGCGGGACGGCACAGATACGCAGTATTTT. This translates into CAVARDGTDTQYF.